The entry below describes one TCR beta chain. The data were taken from a study of molecular identifiers for immune sequencing clone quantification. TCRdb itself ran the PCR reads through MiXCR, one entry per CDR3 protein. The sample shows 45,000 to 60,000 distinct CDR3 sequences, around 33% of them seen only once. What was sequenced was naive CD8+ T cells from blood, with Jurkat cell RNA spiked in. Noted subset: FACS-sorted CD8+CD4-CCR7+CD45RA+ naive T cells. The source is a human donor in good health. Some libraries in this study had Jurkat cell RNA spiked in.

The DNA for the CDR3 is TGCGCCAGCAGCCAAGACGACAATGAGCAGTTCTTC. This translates into CASSQDDNEQFF. The chain carries TRBV4-1 and TRBJ2-1; D remains ambiguous. V was shortened by 0 bases and J by 5 bases, with 2 bases between the two germline ends. CDR1 is MGHRA and CDR2 is YSYEKL in the germline V gene. CDR3 length: 12 residues.